This record concerns one T cell receptor (beta chain) sequence. Its antigen is unidentified. CFSE-labeled sorted T cells met regulatory or mature dendritic cells for 4 to 6 days. Some clones are missing from TCRdb's copy, which holds only in-frame ones; the method was immunoSEQ multiplex PCR. The sample has approximately 22,000 clones; approximately 85% are singletons. The data stem from a study of regulatory dendritic cells for organ transplantation. Overall study results and limits: Between individuals, the alloreactive memory CD8+ T cell pool differed considerably.

After removal of 5 bases from V and 6 bases from J, the junction contained 7 bases not matched to a gene. The CDR3 runs 13 residues. Germline assignment: CDR1 SGHKS and CDR2 YYEKEE (reference sequence). The TCR comes from a human donor in good health. The V and J genes are TRBV5-5 and TRBJ2-7; 8 bases map to TRBD1. The sample taken for sequencing was naive CD4+ T cells from blood cultured with dendritic cells. Subset described: CD45RA+ naive T cells. The DNA of the CDR3 is TGTGCCAGCAGGCCCGTTACAGGGGGCGAGCAGTACTTC. This codes for CASRPVTGGEQYF.